What follows describes a single TCR beta chain. The CDR3 extends over 15 amino acids. V was clipped by 4 bases and J by 5 bases; unmatched bases: 11. Germline CDR1 SGDLS, CDR2 YYNGEE. This sample stems from a study of blood T cell repertoires in COVID-19. Original processing methods: Nucleated cell counts were estimated from reference gene primer amplification. Only in-frame clones appear in the TCRdb table, and some are missing; sequencing was by immunoSEQ multiplex PCR. For V, J and clone size, that table is used; D and trimming come from the DNA. The profile shows 250,000 to 400,000 clones, around 87% of them singletons.

The V and J genes are TRBV9 and TRBJ2-5, with 7 bases aligning to TRBD1. The TCR was taken from a woman aged 30 to 39 who had recovered from COVID-19. Sequenced: PBMCs or T cells enriched from blood (not recorded which). CDR3 nucleotide sequence: TGTGCCAGCAGCAATCAGGGGGATACTAGGGAGACCCAGTACTTC. Amino acids: CASSNQGDTRETQYF.